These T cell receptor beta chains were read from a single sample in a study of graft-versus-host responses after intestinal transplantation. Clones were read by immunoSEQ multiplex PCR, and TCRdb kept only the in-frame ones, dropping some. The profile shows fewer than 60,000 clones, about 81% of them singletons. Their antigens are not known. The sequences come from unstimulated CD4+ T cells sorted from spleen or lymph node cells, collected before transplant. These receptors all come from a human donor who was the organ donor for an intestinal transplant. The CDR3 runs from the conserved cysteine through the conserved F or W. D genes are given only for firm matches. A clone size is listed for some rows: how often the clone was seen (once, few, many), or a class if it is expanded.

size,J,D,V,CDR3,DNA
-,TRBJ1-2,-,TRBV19,CASSLVPPYGYTF,TGTGCCAGTAGTCTAGTCCCTCCCTATGGCTACACCTTC
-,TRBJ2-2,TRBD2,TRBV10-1,CASSDPRGGGQNTGELFF,TGCGCCAGCAGTGACCCCCGTGGGGGAGGGCAAAACACCGGGGAGCTGTTTTTT
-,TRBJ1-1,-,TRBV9,CASSVGSLNEAFF,TGTGCCAGCAGCGTAGGATCTTTAAATGAAGCTTTCTTT
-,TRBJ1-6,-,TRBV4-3,CASSQDRGSNWGSPLHF,TGCGCCAGCAGCCAAGATCGGGGCAGTAACTGGGGGTCACCCCTCCACTTT
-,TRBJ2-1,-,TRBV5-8,CASSFGRRDNEQFF,TGTGCCAGCAGCTTCGGGAGAAGGGACAATGAGCAGTTCTTC
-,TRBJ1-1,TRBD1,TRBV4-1,CASSSLRGSPNTEAFF,TGCGCCAGCAGCTCCCTCAGGGGGAGTCCGAACACTGAAGCTTTCTTT
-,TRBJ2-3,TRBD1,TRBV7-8,CASSPWTGFTDTQYF,TGTGCCAGCAGCCCATGGACAGGATTCACAGATACGCAGTATTTT
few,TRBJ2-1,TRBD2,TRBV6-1,CASRSGGNNEQFF,TGTGCCAGCAGGAGCGGGGGGAACAATGAGCAGTTCTTC
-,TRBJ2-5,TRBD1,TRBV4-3,CASSGLNRGQETQYF,TGCGCCAGCAGTGGCCTGAACAGGGGGCAAGAGACCCAGTACTTC
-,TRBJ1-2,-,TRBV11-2,CASSLSRASYGYTF,TGTGCCAGCAGCTTATCCAGGGCGAGCTATGGCTACACCTTC
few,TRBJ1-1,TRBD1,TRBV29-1,CSVRDRGKTEAFF,TGCAGCGTCCGGGACAGGGGAAAAACTGAAGCTTTCTTT
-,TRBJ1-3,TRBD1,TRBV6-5,CASSYSTGGSGNTIYF,TGTGCCAGCAGTTACTCGACAGGGGGCTCTGGAAACACCATATATTTT
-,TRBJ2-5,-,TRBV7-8,CASSLVWVGETQYF,TGTGCCAGCAGCCTAGTATGGGTTGGGGAGACCCAGTACTTC
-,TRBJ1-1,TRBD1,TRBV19,CASSRSGQVFMNTEAFF,TGTGCCAGTAGTAGGAGCGGACAGGTCTTTATGAACACTGAAGCTTTCTTT
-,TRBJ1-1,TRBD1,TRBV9,CASSVETGGTEAFF,TGTGCCAGCAGCGTAGAGACAGGGGGCACTGAAGCTTTCTTT
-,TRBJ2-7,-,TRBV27,CASSLSGQNYEQYF,TGTGCCAGCAGTTTATCGGGGCAGAACTACGAGCAGTACTTC
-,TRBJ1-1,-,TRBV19,CASSIPQGGAFF,TGTGCCAGTAGTATTCCACAGGGTGGAGCTTTCTTT
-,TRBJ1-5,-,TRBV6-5,CASSESKSNQPQHF,TGTGCCAGCAGTGAAAGTAAGAGCAATCAGCCCCAGCATTTT
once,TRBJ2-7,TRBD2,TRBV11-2,CASSLLAGGPGEQYF,TGTGCCAGCAGCTTACTAGCGGGGGGGCCCGGCGAGCAGTACTTC
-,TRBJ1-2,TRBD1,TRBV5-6,CASSYRDRDYGYTF,TGTGCCAGCAGCTACCGGGACAGGGATTATGGCTACACCTTC
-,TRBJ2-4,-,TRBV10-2,CASSESKVPGAKNIQYF,TGCGCCAGCAGTGAGTCGAAGGTCCCGGGGGCCAAAAACATTCAGTACTTC
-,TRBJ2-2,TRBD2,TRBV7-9,CASSIGTSGRRDTGELFF,TGTGCCAGCAGCATTGGGACTAGCGGGAGAAGGGACACCGGGGAGCTGTTTTTT
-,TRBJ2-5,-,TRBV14,CASSQSWQTQYF,TGTGCCAGCAGCCAATCCTGGCAGACCCAGTACTTC
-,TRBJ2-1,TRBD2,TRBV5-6,CASGTTSGGYNEQFF,TGTGCCAGCGGGACCACTAGCGGGGGGTACAATGAGCAGTTCTTC
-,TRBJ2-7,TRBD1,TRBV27,CASSFTGTGFPYEQYF,TGTGCCAGCAGTTTCACCGGGACAGGGTTTCCCTACGAGCAGTACTTC
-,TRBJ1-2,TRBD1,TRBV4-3,CASSLAGQGYGYTF,TGCGCCAGCAGCCTAGCTGGACAGGGCTATGGCTACACCTTC
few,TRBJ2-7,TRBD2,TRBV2,CASSVSGSLRSYEQYF,TGTGCCAGCAGTGTTAGCGGGAGCCTCCGCTCCTACGAGCAGTACTTC
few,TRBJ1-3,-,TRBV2,CASSGQARGNWPGNTIYF,TGTGCCAGCAGTGGACAGGCCCGGGGAAACTGGCCCGGAAACACCATATATTTT
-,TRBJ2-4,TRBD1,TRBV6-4,CASSGIQGAGTKNIQYF,TGTGCCAGCAGTGGAATACAGGGGGCGGGGACCAAAAACATTCAGTACTTC
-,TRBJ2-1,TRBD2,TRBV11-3,CASSSQGLAGGNGNEQFF,TGTGCCAGCAGCTCCCAGGGGCTAGCGGGAGGGAATGGTAATGAGCAGTTCTTC
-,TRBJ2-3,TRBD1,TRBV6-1,CASNDRGRTDTQYF,TGTGCCAGCAATGACAGGGGTCGGACAGATACGCAGTATTTT
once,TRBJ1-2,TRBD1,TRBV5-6,CASSPGRTGSWGYTF,TGTGCCAGCAGCCCGGGGCGGACAGGGTCGTGGGGCTACACCTTC
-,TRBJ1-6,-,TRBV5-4,CASSLAGGGGGYSPLHF,TGTGCCAGCAGCTTGGCTGGTGGGGGTGGGGGATACTCACCCCTCCACTTT
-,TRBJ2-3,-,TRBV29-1,CSVESRFTDTQYF,TGCAGCGTTGAATCCCGGTTCACAGATACGCAGTATTTT
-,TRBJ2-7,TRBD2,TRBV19,CASRLAGGHEQYF,TGTGCCAGTAGACTAGCGGGAGGACACGAGCAGTACTTC
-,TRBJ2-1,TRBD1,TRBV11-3,CASSLEARGNEQFF,TGTGCCAGCAGCTTAGAAGCCAGGGGGAATGAGCAGTTCTTC
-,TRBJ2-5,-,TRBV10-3,CAIMGGQQETQYF,TGTGCCATCATGGGGGGGCAGCAAGAGACCCAGTACTTC
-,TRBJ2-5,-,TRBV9,CASSPQGLNQETQYF,TGTGCCAGCAGCCCCCAGGGACTTAACCAAGAGACCCAGTACTTC
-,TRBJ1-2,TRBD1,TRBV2,CASSQGDYGYTF,TGTGCCAGCAGCCAGGGGGACTATGGCTACACCTTC
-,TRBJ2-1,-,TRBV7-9,CASTPRIGSNEQFF,TGTGCCAGCACCCCGAGAATTGGGAGTAATGAGCAGTTCTTC
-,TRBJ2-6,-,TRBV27,CASKPGRMTGANVLTF,TGTGCCAGCAAGCCGGGCAGGATGACTGGGGCCAACGTCCTGACTTTC
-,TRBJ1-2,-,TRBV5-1,CASSLTANYGYTF,TGCGCCAGCAGCTTAACAGCTAACTATGGCTACACCTTC
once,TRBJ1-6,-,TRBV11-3,CASSLVMGFSSPLHF,TGTGCCAGCAGCTTAGTTATGGGCTTCAGTTCACCCCTCCACTTT
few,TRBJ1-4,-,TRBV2,CASSAGTNEKLFF,TGTGCCAGCAGTGCAGGGACTAATGAAAAACTGTTTTTT
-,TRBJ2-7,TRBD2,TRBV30,CAWSVPSGRGIREQYF,TGTGCCTGGAGTGTACCTAGCGGGAGGGGGATTAGAGAGCAGTACTTC
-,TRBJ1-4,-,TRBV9,CASSDRATNEKLFF,TGTGCCAGCAGCGACAGGGCAACTAATGAAAAACTGTTTTTT
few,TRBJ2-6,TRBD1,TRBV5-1,CASSRTGGAMGANVLTF,TGCGCCAGCAGCCGGACAGGGGGCGCGATGGGGGCCAACGTCCTGACTTTC